This TCR beta chain was profiled in a study of T cells in Graves' hyperthyroidism and ophthalmopathy. There were TCR beta CDR3 regions amplified from RNA transcripts. The HTBI primer set drove a first-round RT-PCR of the TCR CDR3. TCRdb itself ran the multiplex PCR reads through MiXCR, one entry per CDR3 protein. The sample has about 840,000 distinct CDR3 sequences, about two fifths seen once. On this clonotype itself: An end of the junction does not agree with germline; a read error may underlie this.

CDR1 is SNHLY and CDR2 is FYNNEI in the germline V gene. This CDR3 region has 13 residues. V is TRBV2 and J is TRBJ1-1, with no clear D. Input material: blood. This clonotype was obtained from a man aged 18 to 30 with Graves' hyperthyroidism. The CDR3 DNA sequence: TGTGCCAGCAGTGAGTACAGATCCACTGAAGCTTCCTTT. Protein product: CASSEYRSTEASF.